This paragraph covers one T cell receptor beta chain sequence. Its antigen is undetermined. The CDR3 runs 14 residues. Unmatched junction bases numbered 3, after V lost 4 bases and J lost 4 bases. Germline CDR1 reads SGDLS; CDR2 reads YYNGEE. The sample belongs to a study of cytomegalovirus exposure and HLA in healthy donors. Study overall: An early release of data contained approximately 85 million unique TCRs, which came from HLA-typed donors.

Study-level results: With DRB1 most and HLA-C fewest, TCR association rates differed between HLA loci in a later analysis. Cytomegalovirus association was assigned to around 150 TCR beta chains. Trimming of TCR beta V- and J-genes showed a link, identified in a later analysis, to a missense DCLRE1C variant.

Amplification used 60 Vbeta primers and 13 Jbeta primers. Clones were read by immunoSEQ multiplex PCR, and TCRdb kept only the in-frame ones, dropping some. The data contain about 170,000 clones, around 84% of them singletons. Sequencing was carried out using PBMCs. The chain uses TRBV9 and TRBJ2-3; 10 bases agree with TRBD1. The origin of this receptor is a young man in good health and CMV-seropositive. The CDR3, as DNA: TGTGCCAGCAGCCTAGGACAGGGGGCAGATACGCAGTATTTT. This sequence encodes CASSLGQGADTQYF.